This T cell receptor beta chain was recovered during a study of blood T cell repertoires in COVID-19. The overall study: Sources were T cells, B-cell-depleted T cells, or PBMCs; the material itself was cDNA or gDNA.

The protocol was immunoSEQ multiplex PCR, while the TCRdb copy is restricted to in-frame clones and leaves out a portion. Among approximately 300,000 clones listed, roughly 84% were seen once. Between the trimmed V and J ends, which lost 2 bases and 8 bases, there was a span of 18 bases. CDR3 length equals 15 residues. CDR1 SGHTA and CDR2 FQGTGA come from the germline V gene. The sequenced material came from peripheral blood. The TCR originated in a man aged 50 or older with active or convalescent COVID-19. The chain couples TRBV7-3 to TRBJ1-2; possibly TRBD1 for D (6 bases). In nucleotides, the CDR3 is TGTGCCAGCAGCTTAGGGGGCCGGACGGCCGGGGGCTACACCTTC. Residues: CASSLGGRTAGGYTF.